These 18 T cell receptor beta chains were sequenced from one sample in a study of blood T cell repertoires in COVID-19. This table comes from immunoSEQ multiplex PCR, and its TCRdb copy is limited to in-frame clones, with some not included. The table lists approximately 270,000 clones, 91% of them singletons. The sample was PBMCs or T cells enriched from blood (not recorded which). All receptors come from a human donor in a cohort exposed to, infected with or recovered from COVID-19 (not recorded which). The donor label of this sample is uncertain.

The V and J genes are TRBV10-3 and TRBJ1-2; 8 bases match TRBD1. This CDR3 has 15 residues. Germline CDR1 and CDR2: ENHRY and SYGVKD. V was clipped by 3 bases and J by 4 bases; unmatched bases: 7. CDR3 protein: CAISDSGTGAYGYTF. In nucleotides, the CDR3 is TGTGCCATCAGTGATAGTGGGACAGGTGCCTATGGCTACACCTTC.

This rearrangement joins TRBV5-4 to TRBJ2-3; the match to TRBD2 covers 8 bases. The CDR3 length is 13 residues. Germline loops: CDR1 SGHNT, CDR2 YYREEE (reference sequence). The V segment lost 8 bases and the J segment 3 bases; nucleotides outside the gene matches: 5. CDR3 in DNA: TGTGCCAGTGCGGGGGGCCGTACAGATACGCAGTATTTT. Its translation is CASAGGRTDTQYF.

The CDR3 loop is CASSQDGATNQPQHF. The CDR3 nucleotides read TGTGCCAGCAGCCAAGATGGGGCCACCAATCAGCCCCAGCATTTT. The chain has TRBV3-1 (or the pseudogene TRBV3-2) and TRBJ1-5, with TRBD1 as a possible D gene (5 bases). CDR1 is LGHDT and CDR2 is YNNKEL in the germline V gene (reference sequence). This CDR3 spans 15 amino acids. V lost 0 bases and J lost 3, with 9 bases in between.

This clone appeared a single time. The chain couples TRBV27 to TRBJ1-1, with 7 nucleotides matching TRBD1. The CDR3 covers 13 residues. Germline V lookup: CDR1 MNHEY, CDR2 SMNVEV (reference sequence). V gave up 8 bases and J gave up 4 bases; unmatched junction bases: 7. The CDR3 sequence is CASGYRGPTEAFF. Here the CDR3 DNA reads TGTGCCAGCGGATACAGGGGCCCCACTGAAGCTTTCTTT.

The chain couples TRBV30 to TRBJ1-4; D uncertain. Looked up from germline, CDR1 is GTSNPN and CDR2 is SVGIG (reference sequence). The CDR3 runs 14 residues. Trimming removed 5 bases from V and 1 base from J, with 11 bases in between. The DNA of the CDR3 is TGTGCCTGGGGGCAGGTAGTAACTAATGAAAAACTGTTTTTT. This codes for CAWGQVVTNEKLFF.

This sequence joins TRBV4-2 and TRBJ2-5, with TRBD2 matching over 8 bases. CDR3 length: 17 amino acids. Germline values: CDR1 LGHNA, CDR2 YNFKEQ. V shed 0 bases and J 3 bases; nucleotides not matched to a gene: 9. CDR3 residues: CASSQDLDAAGEETQYF. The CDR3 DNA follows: TGTGCCAGCAGCCAAGATTTGGATGCAGCGGGGGAAGAGACCCAGTACTTC.

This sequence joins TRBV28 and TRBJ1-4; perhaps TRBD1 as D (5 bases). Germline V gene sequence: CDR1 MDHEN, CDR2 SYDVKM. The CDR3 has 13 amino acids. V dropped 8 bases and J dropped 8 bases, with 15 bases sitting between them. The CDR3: CASSRGVEEKLFF. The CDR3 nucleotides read TGTGCCAGCTCTCGGGGGGTTGAGGAAAAACTGTTTTTT.

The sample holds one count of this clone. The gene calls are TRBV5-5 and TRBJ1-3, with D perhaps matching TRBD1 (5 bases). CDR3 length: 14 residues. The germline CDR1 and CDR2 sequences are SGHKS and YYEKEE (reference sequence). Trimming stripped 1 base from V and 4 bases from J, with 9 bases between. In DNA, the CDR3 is TGTGCCAGCAGCTTGCAGGGATCCGGAAACACCATATATTTT. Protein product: CASSLQGSGNTIYF.

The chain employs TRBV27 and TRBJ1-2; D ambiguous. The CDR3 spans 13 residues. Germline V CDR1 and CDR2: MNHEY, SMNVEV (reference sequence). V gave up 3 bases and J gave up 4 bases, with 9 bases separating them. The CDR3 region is CASSFEGSYGYTF. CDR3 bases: TGTGCCAGCAGTTTCGAGGGCTCCTATGGCTACACCTTC.

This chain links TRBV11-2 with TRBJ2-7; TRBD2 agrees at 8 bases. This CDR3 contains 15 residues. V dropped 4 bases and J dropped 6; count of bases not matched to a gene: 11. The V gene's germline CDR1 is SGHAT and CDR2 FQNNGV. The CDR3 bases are TGTGCCAGCAGCTCTTTAGCGGGGAAAGCAGGCGAGCAGTACTTC. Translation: CASSSLAGKAGEQYF.

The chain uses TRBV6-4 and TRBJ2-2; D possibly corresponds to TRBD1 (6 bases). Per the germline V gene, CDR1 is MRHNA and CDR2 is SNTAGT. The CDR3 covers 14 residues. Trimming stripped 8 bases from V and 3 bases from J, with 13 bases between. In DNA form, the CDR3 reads TGTGCCAGCCGGAGACAGGTGGACACCGGGGAGCTGTTTTTT. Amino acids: CASRRQVDTGELFF.

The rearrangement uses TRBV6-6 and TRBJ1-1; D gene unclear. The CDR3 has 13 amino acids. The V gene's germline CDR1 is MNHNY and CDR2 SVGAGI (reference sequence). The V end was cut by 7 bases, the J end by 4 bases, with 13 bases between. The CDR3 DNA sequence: TGTGCCAGCACCCCTGGTCGGGGCACTGAAGCTTTCTTT. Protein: CASTPGRGTEAFF.

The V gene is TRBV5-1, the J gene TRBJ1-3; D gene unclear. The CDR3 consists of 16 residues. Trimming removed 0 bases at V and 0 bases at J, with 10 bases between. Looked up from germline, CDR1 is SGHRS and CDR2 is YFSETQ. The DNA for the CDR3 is TGCGCCAGCAGCTTGGAAGGAGGGAGCTCTGGAAACACCATATATTTT. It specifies CASSLEGGSSGNTIYF.

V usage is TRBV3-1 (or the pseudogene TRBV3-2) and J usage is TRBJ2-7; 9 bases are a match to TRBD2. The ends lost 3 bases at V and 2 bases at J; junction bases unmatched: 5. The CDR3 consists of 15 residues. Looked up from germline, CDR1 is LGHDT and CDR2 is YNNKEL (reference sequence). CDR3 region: CASSQTSGEPYEQYF. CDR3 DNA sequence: TGTGCCAGCAGCCAGACTAGCGGAGAACCCTACGAGCAGTACTTC.

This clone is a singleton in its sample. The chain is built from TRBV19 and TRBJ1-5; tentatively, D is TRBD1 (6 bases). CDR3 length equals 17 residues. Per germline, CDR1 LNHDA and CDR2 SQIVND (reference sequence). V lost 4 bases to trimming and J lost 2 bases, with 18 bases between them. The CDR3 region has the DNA TGTGCCAGTAGTAATACGATTCAGGGGCATGGCAATCAGCCCCAGCATTTT. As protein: CASSNTIQGHGNQPQHF.

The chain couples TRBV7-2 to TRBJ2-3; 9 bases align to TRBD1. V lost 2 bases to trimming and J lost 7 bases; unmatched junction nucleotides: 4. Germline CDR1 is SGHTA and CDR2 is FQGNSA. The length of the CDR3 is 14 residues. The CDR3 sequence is CASSLRQGGNTQYF. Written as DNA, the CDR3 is TGTGCCAGCAGCTTAAGACAGGGGGGGAATACGCAGTATTTT.

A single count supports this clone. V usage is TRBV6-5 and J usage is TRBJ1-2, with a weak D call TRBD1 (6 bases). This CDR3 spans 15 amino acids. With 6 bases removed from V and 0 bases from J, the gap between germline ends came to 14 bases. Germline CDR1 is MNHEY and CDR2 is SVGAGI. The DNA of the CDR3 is TGTGCCAGCAGCTGGTCGACAGGTTCTAACTATGGCTACACCTTC. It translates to CASSWSTGSNYGYTF.

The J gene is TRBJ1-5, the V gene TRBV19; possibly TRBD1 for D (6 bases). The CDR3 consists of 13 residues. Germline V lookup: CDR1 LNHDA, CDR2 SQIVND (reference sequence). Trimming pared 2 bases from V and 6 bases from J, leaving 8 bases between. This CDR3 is CASSIRDIQPQHF. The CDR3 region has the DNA TGTGCCAGTAGTATAAGGGACATTCAGCCCCAGCATTTT.